One sample yielded the 10 T cell receptor beta chains listed below, sequenced in a study of T cell responses to AZD1222 COVID-19 vaccine. Clones were read by immunoSEQ multiplex PCR, and TCRdb kept only the in-frame ones, dropping some. The sample lists some 160,000 clones; approximately 90% were seen once. The sequences come from peripheral blood, collected on day 0 of AZD1222 vaccination. The receptors derive from an adult in good health.

The chain uses TRBV30 and TRBJ1-3; tentative D call: TRBD1 (6 bases). With 4 bases removed from V and 3 bases from J, the gap between germline ends came to 13 bases. The CDR3 totals 14 residues. Germline CDR1 reads GTSNPN; CDR2 reads SVGIG (reference sequence). DNA for the CDR3: TGTGCCTGGACCCTGAGGGGGGGTGGAAACACCATATATTTT. It yields the protein CAWTLRGGGNTIYF.

The chain carries TRBV4-1 and TRBJ1-1; tentatively, D is TRBD1 (5 bases). This CDR3 spans 16 amino acids. Looked up from germline, CDR1 is MGHRA and CDR2 is YSYEKL. V was cut by 6 bases and J by 3 bases, with 20 bases left in between. CDR3 bases: TGCGCCAGCAGTGAGATTGGCGGGGGAGGGGACACTGAAGCTTTCTTT. Its translation: CASSEIGGGGDTEAFF.

J is TRBJ2-1 and V is TRBV10-2, with D possibly TRBD1 on 5 matching bases. V was clipped by 0 bases and J by 0 bases, with 6 bases between them. Germline V gene sequence: CDR1 WSHSY, CDR2 SAAADI. The CDR3 length is 15 residues. CDR3 in amino acids: CASSESTVSYNEQFF. The CDR3 nucleotides are TGCGCCAGCAGTGAGTCGACAGTCTCCTACAATGAGCAGTTCTTC.

The V and J genes are TRBV29-1 and TRBJ1-2; D remains ambiguous. Between the trimmed V and J ends, which lost 7 bases and 3 bases, there was a span of 15 bases. CDR1 is SQVTM, CDR2 ANQGSEA, per germline. The CDR3 length is 13 residues. CDR3 protein: CSAGPGIHYGYTF. DNA for the CDR3: TGCAGCGCGGGCCCGGGGATCCACTATGGCTACACCTTC.

The chain links TRBV11-2 to TRBJ2-3, with unresolved D. Trimming cost V 6 bases and J 5 bases, with 9 bases left between them. The CDR3 has 12 amino acids. Per the germline V gene, CDR1 is SGHAT and CDR2 is FQNNGV. DNA for the CDR3: TGTGCCAGCAGTATGAAAGGAGATACGCAGTATTTT. Its protein product is CASSMKGDTQYF.

CDR3 residues: CASTIAVVSSSYNEQFF. For the CDR3, the DNA is TGCGCCAGCACCATAGCGGTGGTCTCGAGCTCCTACAATGAGCAGTTCTTC. The chain has TRBV10-2 and TRBJ2-1, with a possible D match to TRBD2 (6 bases). Germline CDR1 WSHSY, CDR2 SAAADI. V lost 7 bases, J lost 0 bases, and 19 bases lay in between. CDR3 size: 17 residues.

This clone was found once. The gene calls are TRBV7-2 and TRBJ1-2, with TRBD1 as a possible D gene (6 bases). Germline V gene sequence: CDR1 SGHTA, CDR2 FQGNSA. The CDR3 spans 16 residues. Trimming took 3 bases from V and 4 from J, leaving 18 bases between them. CDR3 sequence (DNA): TGTGCCAGCAGCTTTAGACAGGAGGAGACTTTCTATGGCTACACCTTC. Protein product: CASSFRQEETFYGYTF.

This chain uses TRBV7-2 with TRBJ1-2; D gene unclear. The CDR3 has 14 amino acids. V lost 5 bases and J lost 0, with 10 bases in between. CDR1 is SGHTA and CDR2 is FQGNSA in the germline V gene. CDR3 amino acids: CASSPGLANYGYTF. The CDR3 DNA follows: TGTGCCAGCAGCCCGGGTCTAGCTAACTATGGCTACACCTTC.

The chain uses TRBV7-9 and TRBJ2-5; possibly TRBD2 for D (6 bases). The CDR3 runs to 13 residues. Trimming removed 2 bases at V and 7 bases at J, with 11 bases between. CDR1 is SEHNR, CDR2 FQNEAQ, per germline (reference sequence). CDR3 in DNA: TGTGCCAGCAGCTTAAGCCAGGGAGGGACCCAGTACTTC. This codes for CASSLSQGGTQYF.

Only a few counts were recorded for this clone. The V call is TRBV10-3, the J call TRBJ1-2, with a tentative D call TRBD1 (5 bases). Germline V CDR1 and CDR2: ENHRY, SYGVKD. The CDR3 runs to 14 residues. V was trimmed by 11 bases and J by 4 bases, leaving 20 bases between them. The CDR3 coding sequence is TGTGCCGTCGCCCGGGCAGGGCAGATCTATGGCTACACCTTC. This translates into CAVARAGQIYGYTF.